The 5 T cell receptor beta chains listed next were all sequenced from one sample in a study of cytomegalovirus exposure and HLA in healthy donors. Sequencing used immunoSEQ multiplex PCR; TCRdb keeps in-frame clones, though not all of them. The table shows about 120,000 clones, with more than 75% occurring only once. Sequencing was done on a sample of PBMCs. The receptors shown here come from a woman under 40 in good health and CMV-seronegative.

The genes are TRBV10-3 and TRBJ1-1; D unresolved. Germline V gene sequence: CDR1 ENHRY, CDR2 SYGVKD. The CDR3 covers 15 residues. V was trimmed by 0 bases and J by 0 bases, leaving 8 bases between them. The CDR3 is CAISESLRLNTEAFF. CDR3 nucleotide sequence: TGTGCCATCAGTGAGTCTCTCAGGTTGAACACTGAAGCTTTCTTT.

The V gene is TRBV2, the J gene TRBJ2-1, with D uncertain. Germline CDR1 is SNHLY and CDR2 is FYNNEI. The CDR3 has 12 residues. The germline V and J ends were trimmed by 7 bases and 9 bases, with 13 bases remaining between them. The CDR3 DNA reads as TGTGCCAGCACACCGCCTAGAGGTGAGCAGTTCTTC. Amino acid sequence: CASTPPRGEQFF.

Note on this clone: It is unclear where the CDR3 begins or ends on the DNA, so no DNA is shown, and the CDR3 is as TCRdb lists it. The rearrangement joins TRBV25-1 to TRBJ2-3; the table's D call of TRBD2 was not tested on the DNA. The V gene's germline CDR1 is MGHDK and CDR2 SYGVNS. The CDR3 sequence runs 11 residues, both termini included. The CDR3 sequence: CASSSSGTQYF.

This chain connects TRBV7-9 to TRBJ1-3; D is unresolved. The CDR3 extends over 19 amino acids. With 1 base removed from V and 0 bases from J, the gap between germline ends came to 19 bases. In germline, CDR1 is SEHNR, CDR2 FQNEAQ (reference sequence). Here the CDR3 DNA reads TGTGCCAGCAGCTTAGGGCGGTACGACCATTTAAGCTCTGGAAACACCATATATTTT. This gives the protein CASSLGRYDHLSSGNTIYF.

V and J are TRBV18 and TRBJ2-1; maybe TRBD1 (5 bases). With 1 base removed from V and 3 bases from J, the gap between germline ends came to 10 bases. The germline CDR1 and CDR2 sequences are KGHSH and LQKENI. CDR3 size: 15 residues. CDR3 bases: TGTGCCAGCTCACCACGTGGGGCCAACTACAATGAGCAGTTCTTC. It encodes CASSPRGANYNEQFF. The full variable domain, with the rest looked up from reference TRBV18 and TRBJ2-1, is NAGVMQNPRHLVRRRGQEARLRCSPMKGHSHVYWYRQLPEEGLKFMVYLQKENIIDESGMPKERFSAEFPKEGPSILRIQQVVRGDSAAYFCASSPRGANYNEQFFGPGTRLTVL.